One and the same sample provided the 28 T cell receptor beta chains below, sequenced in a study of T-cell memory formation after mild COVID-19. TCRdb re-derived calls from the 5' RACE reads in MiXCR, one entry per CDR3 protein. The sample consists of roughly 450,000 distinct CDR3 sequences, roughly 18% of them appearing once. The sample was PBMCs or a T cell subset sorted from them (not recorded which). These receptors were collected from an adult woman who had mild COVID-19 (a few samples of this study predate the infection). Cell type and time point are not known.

CDR3 coding DNA: TGCAGTGCTCCCCTCTTAGGGAACAATGAGCAGTTCTTC. Its translation: CSAPLLGNNEQFF. This chain joins TRBV20-1 and TRBJ2-1, with D unresolved. This CDR3 is 13 amino acids long. The germline V gene has CDR1 DFQATT and CDR2 SNEGSKA (reference sequence). The ends were cut back, 5 bases at V and 5 bases at J, with 13 bases in the middle.

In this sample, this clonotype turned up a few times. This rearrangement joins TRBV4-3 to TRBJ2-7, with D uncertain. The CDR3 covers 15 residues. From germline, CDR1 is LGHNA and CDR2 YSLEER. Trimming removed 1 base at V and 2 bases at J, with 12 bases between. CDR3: CASSQVYLTTYEQYF. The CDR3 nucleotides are TGCGCCAGCAGCCAAGTTTATCTAACGACCTACGAGCAGTACTTC.

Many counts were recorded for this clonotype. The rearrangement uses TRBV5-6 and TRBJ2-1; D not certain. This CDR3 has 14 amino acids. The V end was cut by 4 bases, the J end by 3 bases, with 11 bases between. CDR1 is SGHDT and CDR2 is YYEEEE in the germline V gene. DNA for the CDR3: TGTGCCAGCAGCCCGCCTACGTTCTACAATGAGCAGTTCTTC. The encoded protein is CASSPPTFYNEQFF.

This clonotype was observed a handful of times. The CDR3 sequence: CASSLQTSGTAGELFF. CDR3 nucleotides: TGTGCCAGCAGCCTCCAGACTAGCGGGACTGCCGGGGAGCTGTTTTTT. The chain recombines TRBV7-3 with TRBJ2-2, with 11 positions matching TRBD2. Germline V gives CDR1 SGHTA, CDR2 FQGTGA. CDR3 size: 16 residues. Unmatched junction bases numbered 8, after V lost 5 bases and J lost 6 bases.

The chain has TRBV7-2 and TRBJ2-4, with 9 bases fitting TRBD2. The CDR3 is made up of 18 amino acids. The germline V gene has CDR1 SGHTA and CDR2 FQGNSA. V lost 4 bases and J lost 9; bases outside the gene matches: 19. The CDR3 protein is CASSSNIRGSGSKGIQYF. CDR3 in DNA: TGTGCCAGCAGCTCTAATATAAGGGGTAGCGGGAGTAAAGGCATTCAGTACTTC.

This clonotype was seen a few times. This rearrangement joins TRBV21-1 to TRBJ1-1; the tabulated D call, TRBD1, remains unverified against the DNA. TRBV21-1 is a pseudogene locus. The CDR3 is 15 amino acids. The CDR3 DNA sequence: TGTGCCAGCAGCACCCGGGACAGTTATAACACTGAAGCTTTCTTT. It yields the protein CASSTRDSYNTEAFF.

The CDR3 reads CASSADRKAVNTEAFF. The CDR3 DNA is TGTGCCAGCAGCGCGGACAGGAAGGCGGTGAACACTGAAGCTTTCTTT. The chain has TRBV9 and TRBJ1-1, with 7 bases identical to TRBD1. The V and J ends lost 3 bases and 0 bases, in that order; junction bases with no gene match: 8. The CDR3 runs 16 residues. Germline CDR1 and CDR2: SGDLS and YYNGEE.

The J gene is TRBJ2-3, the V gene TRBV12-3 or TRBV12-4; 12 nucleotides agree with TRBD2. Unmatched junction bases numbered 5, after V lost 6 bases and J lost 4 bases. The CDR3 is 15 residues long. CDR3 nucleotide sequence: TGTGCCAGCAGCACGACTAGCGGGAGATCAGATACGCAGTATTTT. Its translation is CASSTTSGRSDTQYF.

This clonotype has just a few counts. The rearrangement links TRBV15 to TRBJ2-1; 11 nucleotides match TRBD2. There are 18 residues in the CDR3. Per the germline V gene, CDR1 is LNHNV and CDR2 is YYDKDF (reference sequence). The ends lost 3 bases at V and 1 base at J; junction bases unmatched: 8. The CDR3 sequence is CATSRPLLAGVSYNEQFF. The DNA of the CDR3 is TGTGCCACCAGCAGGCCGTTACTAGCGGGGGTTTCCTACAATGAGCAGTTCTTC. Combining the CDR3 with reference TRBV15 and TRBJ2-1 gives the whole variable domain DAMVIQNPRYQVTQFGKPVTLSCSQTLNHNVMYWYQQKSSQAPKLLFHYYDKDFNNEADTPDNFQSRRPNTSFCFLDIRSPGLGDTAMYLCATSRPLLAGVSYNEQFFGPGTRLTVL.

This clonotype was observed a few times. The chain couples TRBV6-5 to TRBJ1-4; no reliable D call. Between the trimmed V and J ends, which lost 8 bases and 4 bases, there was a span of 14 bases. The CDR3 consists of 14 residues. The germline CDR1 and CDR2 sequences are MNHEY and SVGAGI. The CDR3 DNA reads TGTGCCAGCGGGCATAGATGGGGTAATGAAAAACTGTTTTTT. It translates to CASGHRWGNEKLFF.

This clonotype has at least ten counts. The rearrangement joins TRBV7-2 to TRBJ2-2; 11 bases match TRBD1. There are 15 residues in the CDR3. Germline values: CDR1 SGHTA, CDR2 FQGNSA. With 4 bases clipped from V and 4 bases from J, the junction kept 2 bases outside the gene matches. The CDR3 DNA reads TGTGCCAGCAGCTCGGGACAGGGGGGCACCGGGGAGCTGTTTTTT. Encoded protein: CASSSGQGGTGELFF. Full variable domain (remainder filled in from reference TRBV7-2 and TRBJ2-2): GAGVSQSPSNKVTEKGKDVELRCDPISGHTALYWYRQSLGQGLEFLIYFQGNSAPDKSGLPSDRFSAERTGGSVSTLTIQRTQQEDSAVYLCASSSGQGGTGELFFGEGSRLTVL.

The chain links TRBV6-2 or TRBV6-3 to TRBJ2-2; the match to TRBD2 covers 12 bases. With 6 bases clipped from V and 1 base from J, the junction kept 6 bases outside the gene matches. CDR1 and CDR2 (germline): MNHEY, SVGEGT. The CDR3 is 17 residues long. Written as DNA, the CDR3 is TGTGCCAGCAGCTCCGGGACTAGCGGGTTGAACACCGGGGAGCTGTTTTTT. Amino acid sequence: CASSSGTSGLNTGELFF.

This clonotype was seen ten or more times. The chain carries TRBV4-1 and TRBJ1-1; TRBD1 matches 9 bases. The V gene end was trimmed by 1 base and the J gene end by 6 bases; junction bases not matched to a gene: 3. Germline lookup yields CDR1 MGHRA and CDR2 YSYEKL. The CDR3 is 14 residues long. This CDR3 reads CASSQADRGAEAFF. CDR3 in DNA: TGCGCCAGCAGCCAAGCGGACAGGGGAGCTGAAGCTTTCTTT.

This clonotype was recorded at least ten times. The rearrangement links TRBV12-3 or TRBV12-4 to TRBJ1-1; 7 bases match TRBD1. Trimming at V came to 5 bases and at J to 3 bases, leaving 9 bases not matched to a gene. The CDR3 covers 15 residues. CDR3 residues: CASSPPTGVDTEAFF. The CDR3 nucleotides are TGTGCCAGCAGTCCCCCCACAGGGGTGGACACTGAAGCTTTCTTT.

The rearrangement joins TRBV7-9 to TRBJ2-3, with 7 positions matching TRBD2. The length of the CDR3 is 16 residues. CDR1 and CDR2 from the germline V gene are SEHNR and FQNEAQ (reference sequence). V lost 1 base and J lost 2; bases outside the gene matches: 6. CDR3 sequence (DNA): TGTGCCAGCAGCTTAGTAGGAGCGGGATACACAGATACGCAGTATTTT. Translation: CASSLVGAGYTDTQYF. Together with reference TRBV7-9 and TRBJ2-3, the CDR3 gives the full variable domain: DTGVSQNPRHKITKRGQNVTFRCDPISEHNRLYWYRQTLGQGPEFLTYFQNEAQLEKSRLLSDRFSAERPKGSFSTLEIQRTEQGDSAMYLCASSLVGAGYTDTQYFGPGTRLTVL.

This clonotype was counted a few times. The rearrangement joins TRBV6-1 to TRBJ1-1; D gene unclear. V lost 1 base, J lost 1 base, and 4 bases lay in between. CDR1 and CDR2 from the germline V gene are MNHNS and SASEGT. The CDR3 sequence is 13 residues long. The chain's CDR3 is CASSEGKNTEAFF. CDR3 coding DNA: TGTGCCAGCAGTGAAGGAAAGAACACTGAAGCTTTCTTT.

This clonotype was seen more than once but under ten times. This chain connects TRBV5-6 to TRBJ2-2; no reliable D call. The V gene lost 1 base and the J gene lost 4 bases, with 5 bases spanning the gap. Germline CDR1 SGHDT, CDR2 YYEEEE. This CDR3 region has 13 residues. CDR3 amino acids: CASSLMLTGELFF. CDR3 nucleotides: TGTGCCAGCAGCTTGATGCTCACCGGGGAGCTGTTTTTT.

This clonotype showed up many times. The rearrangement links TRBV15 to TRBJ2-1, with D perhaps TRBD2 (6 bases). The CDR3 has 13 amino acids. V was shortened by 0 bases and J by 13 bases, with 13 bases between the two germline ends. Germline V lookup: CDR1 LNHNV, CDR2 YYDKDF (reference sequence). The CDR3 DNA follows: TGTGCCACCAGCAGAGAAATCCTAGCGAACCAGTTCTTC. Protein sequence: CATSREILANQFF.

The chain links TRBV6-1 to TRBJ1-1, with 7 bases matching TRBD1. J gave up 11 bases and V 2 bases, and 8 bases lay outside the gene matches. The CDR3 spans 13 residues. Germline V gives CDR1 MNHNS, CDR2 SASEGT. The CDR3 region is CASSENDRVGAFF. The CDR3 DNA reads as TGTGCCAGCAGTGAAAATGACAGGGTGGGCGCTTTCTTT.

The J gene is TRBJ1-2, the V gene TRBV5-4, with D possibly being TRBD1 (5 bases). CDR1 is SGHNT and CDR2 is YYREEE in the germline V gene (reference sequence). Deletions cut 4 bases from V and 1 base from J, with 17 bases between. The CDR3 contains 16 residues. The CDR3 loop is CASSRPVGGSNYGYTF. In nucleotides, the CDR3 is TGTGCCAGCAGCCGTCCCGTGGGGGGAAGTAACTATGGCTACACCTTC.

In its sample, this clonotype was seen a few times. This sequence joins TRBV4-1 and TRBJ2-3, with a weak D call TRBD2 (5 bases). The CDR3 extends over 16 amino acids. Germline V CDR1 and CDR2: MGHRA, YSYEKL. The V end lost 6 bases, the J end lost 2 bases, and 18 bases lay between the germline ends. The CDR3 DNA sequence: TGCGCCAGCAGGGGCGGACGGGGAGATCCCACAGATACGCAGTATTTT. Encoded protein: CASRGGRGDPTDTQYF.

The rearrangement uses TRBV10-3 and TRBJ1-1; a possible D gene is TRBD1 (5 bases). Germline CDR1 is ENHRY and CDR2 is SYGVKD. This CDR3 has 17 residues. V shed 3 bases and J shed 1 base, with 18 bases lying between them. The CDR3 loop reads CAISEVRTPRRNTEAFF. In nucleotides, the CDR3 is TGTGCCATCAGTGAAGTCCGGACACCACGTAGGAACACTGAAGCTTTCTTT.

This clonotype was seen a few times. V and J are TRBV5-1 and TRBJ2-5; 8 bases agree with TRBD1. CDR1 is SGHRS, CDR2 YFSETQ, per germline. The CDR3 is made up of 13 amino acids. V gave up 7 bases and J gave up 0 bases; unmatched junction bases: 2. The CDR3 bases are TGCGCCAGCGGACAGGGTAACCAAGAGACCCAGTACTTC. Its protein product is CASGQGNQETQYF.

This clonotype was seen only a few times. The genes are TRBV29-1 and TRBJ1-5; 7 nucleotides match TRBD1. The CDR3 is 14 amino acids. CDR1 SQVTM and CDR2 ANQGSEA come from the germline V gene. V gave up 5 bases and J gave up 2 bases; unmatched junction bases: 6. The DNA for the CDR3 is TGCAGCGTTCAGCAGGGGACAGGCAATCAGCCCCAGCATTTT. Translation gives CSVQQGTGNQPQHF.

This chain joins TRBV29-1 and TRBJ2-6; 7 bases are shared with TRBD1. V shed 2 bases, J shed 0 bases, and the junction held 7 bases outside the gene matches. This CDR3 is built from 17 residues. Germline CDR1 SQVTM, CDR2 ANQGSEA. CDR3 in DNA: TGCAGCGTTGAAAGTGCAGGGGGTCGCTCTGGGGCCAACGTCCTGACTTTC. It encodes CSVESAGGRSGANVLTF.

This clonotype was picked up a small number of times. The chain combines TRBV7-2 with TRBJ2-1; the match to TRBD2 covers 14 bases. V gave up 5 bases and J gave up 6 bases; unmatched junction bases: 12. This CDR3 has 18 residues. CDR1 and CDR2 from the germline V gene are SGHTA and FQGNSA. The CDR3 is CASSTTSGTSGSGNEQFF. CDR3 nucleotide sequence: TGTGCCAGCAGCACCACCTCCGGGACTAGCGGGAGCGGCAATGAGCAGTTCTTC.

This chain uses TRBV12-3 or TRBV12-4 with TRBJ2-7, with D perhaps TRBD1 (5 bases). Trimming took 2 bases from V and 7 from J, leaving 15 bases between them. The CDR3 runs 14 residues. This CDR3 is CASSLIQGTREQYF. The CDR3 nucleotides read TGTGCCAGCAGTTTAATCCAGGGAACGCGGGAGCAGTACTTC.

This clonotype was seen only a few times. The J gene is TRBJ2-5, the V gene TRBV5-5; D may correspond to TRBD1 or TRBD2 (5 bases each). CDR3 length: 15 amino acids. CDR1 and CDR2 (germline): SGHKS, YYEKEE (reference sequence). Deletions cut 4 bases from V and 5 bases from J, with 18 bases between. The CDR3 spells CASSVVGGGDETQYF. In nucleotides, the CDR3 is TGTGCCAGCAGCGTGGTTGGGGGTGGTGATGAGACCCAGTACTTC.